The T cell receptor (beta chain) described here comes from a study of blood T cells in healthy people across ages. A second PCR, run for about 6 to 11 cycles, used a sample-barcoded 5' primer plus a J-beta primer mix. Each CDR3 protein is one row after TCRdb ran MiXCR on the 5' RACE reads. The sample lists 1.8 million or so distinct CDR3 sequences, roughly 43% seen once, with 23% in the top ten. The ends were cut back, 8 bases at V and 2 bases at J, with 8 bases in the middle. The CDR3 runs to 12 residues. In germline, CDR1 is MDHEN, CDR2 SYDVKM. The clonotype originates from a human donor in good health. This chain joins TRBV28 and TRBJ2-3, with D possibly called TRBD1 or TRBD2 (5 bases each). The sample taken for sequencing was blood. The CDR3 DNA follows: TGTGCCAGCGCAGGGACCACAGATACGCAGTATTTT. Translated: CASAGTTDTQYF. Complete variable domain (other parts from reference TRBV28 and TRBJ2-3): DVKVTQSSRYLVKRTGEKVFLECVQDMDHENMFWYRQDPGLGLRLIYFSYDVKMKEKGDIPEGYSVSREKKERFSLILESASTNQTSMYLCASAGTTDTQYFGPGTRLTVL.